This T cell receptor (beta chain) was sequenced in a study of blood T cell repertoires in COVID-19. Looked up from germline, CDR1 is LNHDA and CDR2 is SQIVND (reference sequence). V trimming: 3 bases; J trimming: 6 bases; junction bases outside the gene matches: 6. CDR3 size: 14 residues. Profiled with immunoSEQ multiplex PCR; TCRdb holds only in-frame clones, not every one. This table holds 94,000 or so clones, about 88% found once. V gene TRBV19 combines with J gene TRBJ1-2; 8 bases fit TRBD1. This sequence originates from a woman older than 75 with active COVID-19. The source material was peripheral blood. DNA for the CDR3: TGTGCCAGTAGTATCGGACAGGGAGGTGATGGCTACACCTTC. Translating gives CASSIGQGGDGYTF.